This TCR beta chain was sequenced during a study of T-cell memory formation after mild COVID-19. About the research overall: Largely donor-specific TCR clusters were found.

The TCR alpha and TCR beta cDNA libraries, bearing sample barcodes and UMIs, were generated by 5'RACE using constant-segment primers. Each CDR3 protein is one row after TCRdb ran MiXCR on the 5' RACE reads. Found here are about 110,000 distinct CDR3 sequences, roughly 12% of them singletons; the top ten hold around 27%. Trimming took 4 bases from V and 4 from J; bases not matched to a gene: 11. CDR1 is SNHLY, CDR2 FYNNEI, per germline. There are 16 residues in the CDR3. V is TRBV2 and J is TRBJ2-7; 9 bases agree with TRBD2. Sequenced input: PBMCs or a T cell subset sorted from them (not recorded which). This receptor was taken from an adult woman who had mild COVID-19 (a few samples of this study predate the infection). Cell type and time point are not known. The CDR3 bases are TGTGCCAGCAGTGGCCAGCGGGAGGAGGGGTATTACGAGCAGTACTTC. Translating gives CASSGQREEGYYEQYF.